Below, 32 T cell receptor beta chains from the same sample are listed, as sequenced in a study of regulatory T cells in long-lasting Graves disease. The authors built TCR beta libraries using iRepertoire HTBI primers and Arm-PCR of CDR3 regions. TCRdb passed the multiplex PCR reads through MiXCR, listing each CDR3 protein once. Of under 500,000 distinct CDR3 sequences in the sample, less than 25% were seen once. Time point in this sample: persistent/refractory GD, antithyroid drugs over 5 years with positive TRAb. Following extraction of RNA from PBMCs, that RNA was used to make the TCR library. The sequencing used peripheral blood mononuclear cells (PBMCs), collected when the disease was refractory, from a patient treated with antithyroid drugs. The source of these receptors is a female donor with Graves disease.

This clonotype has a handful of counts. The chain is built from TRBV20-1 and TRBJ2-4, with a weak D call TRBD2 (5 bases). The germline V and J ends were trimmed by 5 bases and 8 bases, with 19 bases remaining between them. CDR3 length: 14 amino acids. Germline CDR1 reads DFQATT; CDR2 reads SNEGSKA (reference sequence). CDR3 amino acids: CSASPVTNLDIQYF. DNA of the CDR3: TGCAGTGCTTCGCCTGTGACTAACCTAGACATTCAGTACTTC.

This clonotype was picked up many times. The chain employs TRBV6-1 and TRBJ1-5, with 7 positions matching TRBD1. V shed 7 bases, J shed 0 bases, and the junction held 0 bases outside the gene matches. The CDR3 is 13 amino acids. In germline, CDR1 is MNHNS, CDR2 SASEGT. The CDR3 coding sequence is TGTGCCAGCAAGGGGGCTAGCAATCAGCCCCAGCATTTT. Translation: CASKGASNQPQHF.

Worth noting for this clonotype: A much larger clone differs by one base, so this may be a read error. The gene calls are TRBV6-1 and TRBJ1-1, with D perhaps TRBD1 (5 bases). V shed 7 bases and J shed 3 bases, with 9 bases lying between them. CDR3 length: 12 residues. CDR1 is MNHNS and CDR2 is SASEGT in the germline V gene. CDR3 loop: CASTGRDTEAFF. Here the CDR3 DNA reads TGTGCCAGCACAGGGAGGGACACTGAAGCTTTCTTT.

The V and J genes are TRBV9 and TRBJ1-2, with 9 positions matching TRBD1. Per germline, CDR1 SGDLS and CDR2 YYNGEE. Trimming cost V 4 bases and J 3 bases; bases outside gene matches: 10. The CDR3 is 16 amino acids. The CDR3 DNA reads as TGTGCCAGCAGCCACTCTCCGACAGGGGGGGACTATGGCTACACCTTC. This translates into CASSHSPTGGDYGYTF. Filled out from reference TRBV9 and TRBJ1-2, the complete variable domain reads DSGVTQTPKHLITATGQRVTLRCSPRSGDLSVYWYQQSLDQGLQFLIQYYNGEERAKGNILERFSAQQFPDLHSELNLSSLELGDSALYFCASSHSPTGGDYGYTFGSGTRLTVV.

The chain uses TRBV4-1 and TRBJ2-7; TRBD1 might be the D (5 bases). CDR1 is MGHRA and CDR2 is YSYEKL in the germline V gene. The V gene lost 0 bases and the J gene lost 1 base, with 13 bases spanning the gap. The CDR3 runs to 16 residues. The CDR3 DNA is TGCGCCAGCAGCCAAGAAGGGGCAGGGTCTTCCTACGAGCAGTACTTC. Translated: CASSQEGAGSSYEQYF.

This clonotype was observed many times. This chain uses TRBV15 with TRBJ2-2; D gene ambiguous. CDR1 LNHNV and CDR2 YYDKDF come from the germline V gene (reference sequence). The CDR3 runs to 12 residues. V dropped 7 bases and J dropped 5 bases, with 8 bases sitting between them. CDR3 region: CATTQTTGELFF. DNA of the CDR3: TGTGCCACCACCCAGACTACCGGGGAGCTGTTTTTT.

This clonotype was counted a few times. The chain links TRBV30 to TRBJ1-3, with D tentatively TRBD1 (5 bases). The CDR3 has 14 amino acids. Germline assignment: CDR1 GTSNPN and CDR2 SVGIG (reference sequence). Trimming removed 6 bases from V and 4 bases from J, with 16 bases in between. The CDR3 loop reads CACHNQGRGNTIYF. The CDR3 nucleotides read TGTGCCTGTCATAACCAGGGACGAGGAAACACCATATATTTT. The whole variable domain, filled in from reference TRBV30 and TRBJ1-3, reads SQTIHQWPATLVQPVGSPLSLECTVEGTSNPNLYWYRQAAGRGLQLLFYSVGIGQISSEVPQNLSASRPQDRQFILSSKKLLLSDSGFYLCACHNQGRGNTIYFGEGSWLTVV.

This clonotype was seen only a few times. The CDR3 loop reads CASSFSSSGTGVEAFF. The CDR3 DNA sequence: TGTGCCAGCAGCTTTTCATCATCCGGGACAGGGGTTGAAGCTTTCTTT. The chain couples TRBV5-5 to TRBJ1-1; 10 nucleotides line up with TRBD1. The CDR3 loop spans 16 amino acids. CDR1 is SGHKS and CDR2 is YYEKEE in the germline V gene (reference sequence). J gave up 7 bases and V 2 bases, and 11 bases lay outside the gene matches.

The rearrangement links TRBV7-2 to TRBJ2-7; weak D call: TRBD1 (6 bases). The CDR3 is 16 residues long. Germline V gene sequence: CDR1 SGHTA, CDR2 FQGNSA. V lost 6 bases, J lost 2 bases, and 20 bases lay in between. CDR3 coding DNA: TGTGCCAGCAGTACAGATATCCAGGGGAGCGCCTACGAGCAGTACTTC. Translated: CASSTDIQGSAYEQYF.

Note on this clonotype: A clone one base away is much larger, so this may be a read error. Here the CDR3 DNA reads TGTGCCAGCATCTCGCTCCCCGGGAAGCAAAAATCCGAAAAACTGTTTTTT. Amino acid sequence: CASISLPGKQKSEKLFF. The J gene is TRBJ1-4, the V gene TRBV6-1; D is uncertain. Germline assignment: CDR1 MNHNS and CDR2 SASEGT. The CDR3 contains 17 residues. Trimming removed 7 bases from V and 8 bases from J, with 26 bases in between.

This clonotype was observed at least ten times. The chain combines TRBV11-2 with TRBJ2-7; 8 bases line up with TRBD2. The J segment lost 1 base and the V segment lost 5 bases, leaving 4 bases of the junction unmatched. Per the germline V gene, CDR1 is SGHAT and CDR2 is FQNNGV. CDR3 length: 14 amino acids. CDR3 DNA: TGTGCCAGCAGCCGACTAGCGCGTTCCTACGAGCAGTACTTC. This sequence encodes CASSRLARSYEQYF.

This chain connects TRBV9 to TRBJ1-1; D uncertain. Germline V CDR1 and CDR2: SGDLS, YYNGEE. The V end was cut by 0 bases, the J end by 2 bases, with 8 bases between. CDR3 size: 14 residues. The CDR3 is CASSVGTRNTEAFF. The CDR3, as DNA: TGTGCCAGCAGCGTAGGGACGAGAAACACTGAAGCTTTCTTT.

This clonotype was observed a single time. The CDR3 sequence is CASSSPGPVNTQYF. CDR3 in DNA: TGTGCCAGCAGCTCCCCAGGGCCCGTGAATACGCAGTATTTT. The chain is built from TRBV27 and TRBJ2-3, with TRBD1 as a possible D gene (5 bases). CDR1 is MNHEY, CDR2 SMNVEV, per germline (reference sequence). The CDR3 covers 14 residues. Trimming stripped 6 bases from V and 7 bases from J, with 17 bases between.

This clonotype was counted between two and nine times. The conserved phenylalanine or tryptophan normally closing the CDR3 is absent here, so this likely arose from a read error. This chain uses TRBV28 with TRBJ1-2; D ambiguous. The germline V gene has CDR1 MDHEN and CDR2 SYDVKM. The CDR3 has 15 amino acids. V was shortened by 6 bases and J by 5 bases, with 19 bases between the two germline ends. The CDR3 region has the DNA TGTGCCAGCAGCTTAACGCTCCGGAAGGCTTATGGCTACACCCTC. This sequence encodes CASSLTLRKAYGYTL.

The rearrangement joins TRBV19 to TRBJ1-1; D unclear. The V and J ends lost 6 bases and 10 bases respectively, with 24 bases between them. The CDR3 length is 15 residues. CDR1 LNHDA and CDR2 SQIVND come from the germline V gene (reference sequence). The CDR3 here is CASRAQDGGLIAAFF. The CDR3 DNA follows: TGTGCCAGTAGGGCCCAGGATGGAGGTCTTATCGCAGCTTTCTTT.

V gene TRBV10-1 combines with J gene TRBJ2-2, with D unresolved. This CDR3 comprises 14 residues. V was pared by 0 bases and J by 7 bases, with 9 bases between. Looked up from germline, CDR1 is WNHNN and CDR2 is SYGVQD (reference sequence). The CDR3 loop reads CASSESERSGELFF. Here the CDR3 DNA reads TGCGCCAGCAGTGAGTCTGAGCGTAGCGGGGAGCTGTTTTTT.

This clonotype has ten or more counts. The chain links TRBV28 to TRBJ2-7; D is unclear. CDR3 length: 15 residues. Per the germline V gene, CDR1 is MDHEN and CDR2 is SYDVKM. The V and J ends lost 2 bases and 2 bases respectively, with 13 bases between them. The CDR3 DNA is TGTGCCAGCAGTTTAAGTTTGAGTCAACCCTACGAGCAGTACTTC. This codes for CASSLSLSQPYEQYF.

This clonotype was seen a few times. The CDR3 sequence: CASSQVWRERGNEQFF. The DNA of the CDR3 is TGCGCCAGCAGCCAAGTCTGGCGGGAAAGAGGTAATGAGCAGTTCTTC. The rearrangement joins TRBV4-1 to TRBJ2-1; perhaps TRBD2 as D (6 bases). The V gene's germline CDR1 is MGHRA and CDR2 YSYEKL. Trimming stripped 1 base from V and 7 bases from J, with 17 bases between. The CDR3 runs 16 residues.

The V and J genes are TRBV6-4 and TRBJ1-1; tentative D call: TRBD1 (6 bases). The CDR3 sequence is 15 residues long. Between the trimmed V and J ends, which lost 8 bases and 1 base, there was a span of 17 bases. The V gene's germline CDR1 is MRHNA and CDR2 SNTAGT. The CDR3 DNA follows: TGTGCCAGCCCAACGGAGGGACAAACGAACACTGAAGCTTTCTTT. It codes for CASPTEGQTNTEAFF.

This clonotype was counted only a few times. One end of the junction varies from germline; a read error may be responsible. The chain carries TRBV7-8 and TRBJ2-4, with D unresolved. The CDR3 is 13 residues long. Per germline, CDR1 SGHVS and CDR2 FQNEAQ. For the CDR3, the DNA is TGTGCCAGCAGCGCACAACCAAAAAACATTCAGTGCTTC. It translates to CASSAQPKNIQCF.

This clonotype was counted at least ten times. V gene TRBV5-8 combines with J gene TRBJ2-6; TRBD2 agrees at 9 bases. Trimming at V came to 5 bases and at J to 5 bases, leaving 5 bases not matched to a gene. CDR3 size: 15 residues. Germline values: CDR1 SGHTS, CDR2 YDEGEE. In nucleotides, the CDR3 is TGTGCCAGCAGGTTAAGCGGGAGGTGGGCCAACGTCCTGACTTTC. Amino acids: CASRLSGRWANVLTF.

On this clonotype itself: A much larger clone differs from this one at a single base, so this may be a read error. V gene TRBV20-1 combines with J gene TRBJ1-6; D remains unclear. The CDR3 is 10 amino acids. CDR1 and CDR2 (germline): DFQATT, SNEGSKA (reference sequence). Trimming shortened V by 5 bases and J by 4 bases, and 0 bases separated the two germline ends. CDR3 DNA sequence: TGCAGTGCTTATAATTCACCCCTCCACTTT. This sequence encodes CSAYNSPLHF.

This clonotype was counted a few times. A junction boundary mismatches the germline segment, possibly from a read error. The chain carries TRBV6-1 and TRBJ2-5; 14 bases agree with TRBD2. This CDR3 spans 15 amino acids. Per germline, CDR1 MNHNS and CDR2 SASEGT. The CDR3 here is CATRRLAGGGETQHF. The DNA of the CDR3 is TGTGCCACCAGACGACTAGCGGGAGGGGGAGAGACCCAGCACTTC.

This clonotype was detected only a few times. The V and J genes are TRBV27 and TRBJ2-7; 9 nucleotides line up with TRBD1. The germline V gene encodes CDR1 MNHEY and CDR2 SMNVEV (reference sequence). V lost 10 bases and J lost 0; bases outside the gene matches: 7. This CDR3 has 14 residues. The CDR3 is CATTDRGGSYEQYF. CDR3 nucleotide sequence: TGTGCCACTACTGACAGGGGGGGCTCCTACGAGCAGTACTTC.

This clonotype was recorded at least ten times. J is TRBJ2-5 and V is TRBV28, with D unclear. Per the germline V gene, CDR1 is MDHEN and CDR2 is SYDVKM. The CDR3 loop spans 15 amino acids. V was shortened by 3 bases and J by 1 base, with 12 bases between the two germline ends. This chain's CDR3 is CASSFLSIIQETQYF. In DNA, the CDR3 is TGTGCCAGCAGTTTCCTTTCCATCATCCAAGAGACCCAGTACTTC.

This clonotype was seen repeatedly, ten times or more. CDR3 bases: TGTGCCAGCAGTCCGCCCGGGAAAGCCAAAAACATTCAGTACTTC. This sequence encodes CASSPPGKAKNIQYF. The V gene is TRBV28, the J gene TRBJ2-4; tentatively, D is TRBD2 (5 bases). This CDR3 comprises 15 residues. V was shortened by 5 bases and J by 0 bases, with 11 bases between the two germline ends. Per germline, CDR1 MDHEN and CDR2 SYDVKM.

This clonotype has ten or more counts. The CDR3 DNA reads as TGTGCCAGCAGTTACACCATCCTGGGGGAAGGCTATGGCTACACCTTC. This encodes CASSYTILGEGYGYTF. J is TRBJ1-2 and V is TRBV6-5; possibly TRBD1 for D (5 bases). The V end was cut by 2 bases, the J end by 4 bases, with 17 bases between. Germline V lookup: CDR1 MNHEY, CDR2 SVGAGI. This CDR3 is 16 amino acids long.

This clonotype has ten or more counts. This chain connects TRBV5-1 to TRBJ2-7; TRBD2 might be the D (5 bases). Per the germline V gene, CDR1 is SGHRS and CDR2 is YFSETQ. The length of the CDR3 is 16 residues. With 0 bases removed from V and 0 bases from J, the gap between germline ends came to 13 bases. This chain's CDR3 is CASSLVEAVSSYEQYF. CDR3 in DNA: TGCGCCAGCAGCTTGGTGGAGGCGGTGAGCTCCTACGAGCAGTACTTC.

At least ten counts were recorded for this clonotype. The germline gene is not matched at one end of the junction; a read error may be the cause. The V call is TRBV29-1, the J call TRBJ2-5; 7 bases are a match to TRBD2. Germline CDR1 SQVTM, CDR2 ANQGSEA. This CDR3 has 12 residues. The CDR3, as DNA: TGCAGCCTTGAGGCGGGGGTCGAGACCCAGTACTTC. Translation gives CSLEAGVETQYF.

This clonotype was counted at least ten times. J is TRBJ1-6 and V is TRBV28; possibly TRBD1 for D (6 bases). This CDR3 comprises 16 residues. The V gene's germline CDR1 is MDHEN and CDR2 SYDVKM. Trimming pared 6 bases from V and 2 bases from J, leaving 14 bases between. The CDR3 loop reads CASRTRTATYNSPLHF. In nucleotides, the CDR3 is TGTGCCAGCAGGACCAGGACAGCCACCTATAATTCACCCCTCCACTTT. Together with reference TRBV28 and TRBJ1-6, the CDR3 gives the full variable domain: DVKVTQSSRYLVKRTGEKVFLECVQDMDHENMFWYRQDPGLGLRLIYFSYDVKMKEKGDIPEGYSVSREKKERFSLILESASTNQTSMYLCASRTRTATYNSPLHFGNGTRLTVT.

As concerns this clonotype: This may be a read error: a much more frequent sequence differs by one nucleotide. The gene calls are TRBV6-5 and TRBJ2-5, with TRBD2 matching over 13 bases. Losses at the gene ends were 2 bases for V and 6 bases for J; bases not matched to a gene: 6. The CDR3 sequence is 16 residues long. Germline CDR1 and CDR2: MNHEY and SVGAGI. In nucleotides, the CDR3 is TGTGCCAGCAGTTACCGGAAGACTAGCGGGAGGCAGACCCAGTACTTC. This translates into CASSYRKTSGRQTQYF.

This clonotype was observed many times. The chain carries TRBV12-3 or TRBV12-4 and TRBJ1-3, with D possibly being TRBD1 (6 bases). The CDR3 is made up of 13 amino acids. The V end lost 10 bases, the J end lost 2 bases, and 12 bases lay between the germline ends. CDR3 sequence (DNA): TGTGCCACAAGCCGGGACACTGGAAACACCATATATTTT. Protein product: CATSRDTGNTIYF.